One TCR beta chain is described in this entry. Antigen unknown. These data come from a study of Ad26.COV2.S vaccination and SARS-CoV-2 variants. Study as a whole: Once or twice, 56 days apart, Ad26.COV2.S was delivered intramuscularly. Study-wide results and limits: Responses of spike-specific T cells (both CD8+ and CD4+) reportedly showed substantial breadth after vaccination.

Produced via immunoSEQ multiplex PCR; TCRdb's table is partial and in-frame only. This sample yields 380,000 or so clones, of which about 87% are seen a single time; about 6.4% belongs to the top ten. The germline V gene encodes CDR1 SGHAT and CDR2 FQNNGV. The CDR3 is 15 amino acids. Trimming left V 3 bases short and J 7 bases short, with 18 bases between. Treatment meaning: about 20 received Ad26.COV2.S at low or high dose, single or two shots; about 5 received placebo; per-sample allocation not given. Samples were taken on day 63 after the first vaccine or placebo injection. This sample comprised peripheral blood, obtained in a trial of Ad26.COV2.S vaccine versus placebo. The chain employs TRBV11-2 and TRBJ2-5; a weak D match, TRBD2 (6 bases). The sequence derives from a person aged 18 to 59 who received the Ad26.COV2.S COVID-19 vaccine or a placebo. The CDR3 loop reads CASSFPGRGLGTQYF. CDR3 bases: TGTGCCAGCAGCTTCCCTGGGCGGGGTCTGGGGACCCAGTACTTC.